The clone carrying this T cell receptor (beta chain) has a handful of counts. The data derive from a study of blood T cell repertoires in COVID-19. Looking at the study overall: Sites across the United States, Italy and Spain contributed samples from acute and convalescent COVID-19. Nucleic acid was either cDNA or gDNA, and it came from T cells, B-cell-depleted T cells, or PBMCs.

Germline lookup yields CDR1 MGHRA and CDR2 YSYEKL. This CDR3 has 16 amino acids. V lost 0 bases and J lost 7; bases outside the gene matches: 5. Per the authors' pipeline: Estimation of nucleated cell counts was performed using reference gene primer amplification. Clones were sequenced by immunoSEQ multiplex PCR, and TCRdb holds only the in-frame ones, with some missing. The DNA gave D and trimming, while V, J and clone size come from that table. The table includes about 320,000 clones, around four fifths detected once. Sequencing used peripheral blood. The rearrangement uses TRBV4-1 and TRBJ1-6, with TRBD1 matching over 8 bases. The sequence was obtained from a woman in her fifties or sixties with acute or convalescent COVID-19. CDR3 sequence (DNA): TGCGCCAGCAGCCAAGATGGGACAGGAAAGAATTCACCCCTCCACTTT. This sequence encodes CASSQDGTGKNSPLHF.